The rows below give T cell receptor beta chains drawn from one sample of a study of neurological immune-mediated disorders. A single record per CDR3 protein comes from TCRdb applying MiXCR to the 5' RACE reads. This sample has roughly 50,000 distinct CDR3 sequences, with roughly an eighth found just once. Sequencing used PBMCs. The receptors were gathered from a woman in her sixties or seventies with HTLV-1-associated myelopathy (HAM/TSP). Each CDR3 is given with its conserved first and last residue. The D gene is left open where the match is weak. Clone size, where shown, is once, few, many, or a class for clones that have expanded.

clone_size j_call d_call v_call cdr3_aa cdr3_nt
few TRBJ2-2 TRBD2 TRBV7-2 CASSPRTSGRAVGELFF TGTGCCAGCAGCCCCCGGACTAGCGGGAGGGCCGTCGGGGAGCTGTTTTTT
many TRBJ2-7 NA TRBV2 CASCHMSSYEQYF TGTGCCAGCTGCCACATGAGCTCCTACGAGCAGTACTTC
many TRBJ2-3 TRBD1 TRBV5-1 CASSLPGQGADTQYF TGCGCCAGCAGCTTACCGGGACAGGGGGCAGATACGCAGTATTTT
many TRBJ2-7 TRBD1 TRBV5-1 CASSRPTGTGDDEQYF TGCGCCAGCAGCCGTCCTACCGGGACAGGGGATGACGAGCAGTACTTC
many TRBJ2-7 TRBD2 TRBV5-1 CASSSSGLATYTSSYEQYF TGCGCCAGCAGCTCCTCGGGACTAGCGACATATACAAGCTCCTACGAGCAGTACTTC
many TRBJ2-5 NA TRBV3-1 CASSQGLGRVETQYF TGTGCCAGCAGCCAAGGGTTGGGTAGGGTGGAGACCCAGTACTTC
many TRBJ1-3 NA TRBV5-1 CAPRRQFSGNTIYF TGCGCCCCCCGCAGACAGTTCTCTGGAAACACCATATATTTT
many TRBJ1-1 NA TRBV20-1 CSARHTKNTEAFF TGCAGTGCGAGACACACTAAGAACACTGAAGCTTTCTTT
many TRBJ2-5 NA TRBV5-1 CASSPTGRETQYF TGCGCCAGCAGCCCAACAGGGAGAGAGACCCAGTACTTC
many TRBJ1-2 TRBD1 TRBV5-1 CASRASTGNYGYTF TGCGCCAGCAGGGCCTCGACAGGGAACTATGGCTACACCTTC
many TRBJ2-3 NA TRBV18 CASSPTSTHTQYF TGTGCCAGCTCCCCCACTAGCACACATACGCAGTATTTT
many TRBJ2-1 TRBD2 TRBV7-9 CASSGRTSGMYNEQFF TGTGCCAGCAGCGGACGGACTAGCGGGATGTACAATGAGCAGTTCTTC
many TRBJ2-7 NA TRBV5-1 CASSLAVTTYEQYF TGCGCCAGCAGCTTGGCGGTCACAACCTACGAGCAGTACTTC
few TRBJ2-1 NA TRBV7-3 CASSLAANTRGLVNNEQFF TGTGCCAGCAGCTTAGCGGCAAACACAAGAGGACTGGTAAACAATGAGCAGTTCTTC
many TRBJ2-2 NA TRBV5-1 CASTSFQAIGELFF TGCGCCAGCACCAGTTTCCAGGCGATCGGGGAGCTGTTTTTT
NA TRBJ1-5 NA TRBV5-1 CASSFTGDSNQPQHF TGCGCCAGCAGCTTTACAGGTGATAGTAATCAGCCCCAGCATTTT
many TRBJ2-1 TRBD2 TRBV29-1 CSVEGLAGGPDNEQFF TGCAGCGTTGAAGGTCTAGCGGGAGGGCCTGACAATGAGCAGTTCTTC
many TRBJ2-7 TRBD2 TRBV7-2 CASSLAGRGGSYEQYF TGTGCCAGCAGCTTAGCGGGGAGGGGAGGATCCTACGAGCAGTACTTC
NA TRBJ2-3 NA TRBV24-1 CATSDQQGDQRYTQYF TGTGCCACCAGTGATCAACAGGGAGATCAGCGATATACGCAGTATTTT
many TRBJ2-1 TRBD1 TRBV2 CASSETRDRGSFF TGTGCCAGCAGTGAAACCCGGGACAGGGGGTCGTTCTTC
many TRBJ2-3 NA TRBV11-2 CASSLETFTTDTQYF TGTGCCAGCAGCTTAGAGACCTTCACCACAGATACGCAGTATTTT
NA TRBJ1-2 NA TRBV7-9 CASSGQSNYGYTF TGTGCCAGCAGCGGTCAGAGTAACTATGGCTACACCTTC
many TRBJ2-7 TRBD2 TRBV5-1 CASRDHTSGRSYEQYF TGCGCCAGCAGGGACCACACTAGCGGGCGATCCTACGAGCAGTACTTC
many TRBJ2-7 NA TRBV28 CASSLSWGKSPLRTYEQYF TGTGCCAGCAGTTTATCCTGGGGAAAATCCCCCTTGAGGACCTACGAGCAGTACTTC
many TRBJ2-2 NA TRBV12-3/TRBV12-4 CASRRGRNTGELFF TGTGCCAGCAGGCGAGGACGCAACACCGGGGAGCTGTTTTTT
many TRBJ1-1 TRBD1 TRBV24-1 CATSGLQGPNTEAFF TGTGCCACCAGTGGACTACAGGGGCCTAACACTGAAGCTTTCTTT
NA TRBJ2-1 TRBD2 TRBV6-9 CASRGGEVTGGRTYNEQFF TGTGCCAGCAGGGGCGGTGAAGTAACTGGCGGGAGGACCTACAATGAGCAGTTCTTC
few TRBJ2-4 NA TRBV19 CASSLPGLAKNIQYF TGTGCCAGTAGTCTACCAGGGCTAGCCAAAAACATTCAGTACTTC
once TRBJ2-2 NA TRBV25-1 CASSRGANTWELFF TGTGCCAGCAGTCGGGGGGCCAACACCTGGGAGCTGTTTTTT
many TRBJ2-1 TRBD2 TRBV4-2 CASSQEVLAGGYEQFF TGTGCCAGCAGCCAAGAAGTCCTAGCGGGAGGGTATGAGCAGTTCTTC
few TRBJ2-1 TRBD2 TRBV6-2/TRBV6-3 CASRKGGTSGRNEQFF TGTGCCAGCAGAAAAGGGGGGACTAGCGGGAGAAATGAGCAGTTCTTC
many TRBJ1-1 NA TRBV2 CASSGRGPNTEAFF TGTGCCAGCAGTGGACGAGGCCCGAACACTGAAGCTTTCTTT
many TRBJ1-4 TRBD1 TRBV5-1 CASSWDRAGEKLFF TGCGCCAGCAGCTGGGACAGGGCCGGTGAAAAACTGTTTTTT
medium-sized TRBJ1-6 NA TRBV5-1 CASSRQGEDNSPLHF TGCGCCAGCAGCCGCCAGGGAGAGGATAATTCACCCCTCCACTTT
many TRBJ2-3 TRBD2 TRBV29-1 CSVDSSGRGSSTDTQYF TGCAGCGTTGATTCTAGCGGGAGGGGTTCAAGCACAGATACGCAGTATTTT
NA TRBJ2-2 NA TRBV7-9 CASRPAGWNTGELFF TGTGCCAGCCGCCCTGCCGGCTGGAACACCGGGGAGCTGTTTTTT
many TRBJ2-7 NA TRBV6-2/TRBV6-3 CASSYSYDGPTYFEQYF TGTGCCAGCAGTTACTCGTACGACGGACCCACTTATTTCGAGCAGTACTTC
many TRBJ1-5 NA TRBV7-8 CASSLAGDQPQHF TGTGCCAGCAGCTTAGCGGGGGATCAGCCCCAGCATTTT
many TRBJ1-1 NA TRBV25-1 CASSEGNRGTEAFF TGTGCCAGCAGTGAAGGGAATCGCGGCACTGAAGCTTTCTTT
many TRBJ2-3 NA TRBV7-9 CASSSPGTSTDTQYF TGTGCCAGCAGCTCCCCCGGTACTAGCACAGATACGCAGTATTTT
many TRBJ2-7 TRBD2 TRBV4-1 CASSHEAGVSYEQYF TGCGCCAGCAGCCATGAAGCGGGAGTCTCCTACGAGCAGTACTTC
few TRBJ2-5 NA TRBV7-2 CASSFRDHRFQETQYF TGTGCCAGCAGCTTTCGGGACCATCGTTTCCAAGAGACCCAGTACTTC